Listed here are 32 T cell receptor beta chains from one sample, sequenced in a study of OX40 agonist ivuxolimab in advanced cancers. Using immunoSEQ multiplex PCR, the repertoire was profiled, and TCRdb retains in-frame clones only, with some absent. Among tens of thousands of clones, about 87% were seen once, and the ten largest hold around 31%. Sequences were derived from CD4+ or CD8+ T cells sorted from blood, sampled in a trial of the OX40 agonist ivuxolimab. Receptor source: an adult with an advanced solid tumor such as melanoma, head and neck, liver or kidney cancer.

The chain combines TRBV19 with TRBJ1-2, with unresolved D. V was shortened by 4 bases and J by 1 base, with 4 bases between the two germline ends. CDR1 LNHDA and CDR2 SQIVND come from the germline V gene (reference sequence). The length of the CDR3 is 12 residues. The CDR3 nucleotides read TGTGCCAGTAGTACGGTTAACTATGGCTACACCTTC. This sequence encodes CASSTVNYGYTF. Complete variable domain (other parts from reference TRBV19 and TRBJ1-2): DGGITQSPKYLFRKEGQNVTLSCEQNLNHDAMYWYRQDPGQGLRLIYYSQIVNDFQKGDIAEGYSVSREKKESFPLTVTSAQKNPTAFYLCASSTVNYGYTFGSGTRLTVV.

V and J are TRBV2 and TRBJ1-4; TRBD1 aligns across 11 bases. Germline V gene data show CDR1 as SNHLY and CDR2 as FYNNEI. The CDR3 sequence is 18 residues long. Trimming cost V 4 bases and J 7 bases; bases outside gene matches: 14. The CDR3 DNA reads TGTGCCAGCAGTGTCCTGAGAGCGTGGACAGGGGGCTCTGAAAAACTGTTTTTT. Translated, it gives CASSVLRAWTGGSEKLFF.

CDR3 sequence reads: CASSRSRGGRNQPQHF. Written as DNA, the CDR3 is TGTGCCAGCAGCCGCTCCCGCGGGGGGAGGAATCAGCCCCAGCATTTT. The J gene is TRBJ1-5, the V gene TRBV7-2, with a weak D call TRBD1 (5 bases). The CDR3 runs 16 residues. Germline loops: CDR1 SGHTA, CDR2 FQGNSA. Trimming stripped 5 bases from V and 4 bases from J, with 18 bases between.

This clone has a single count. The chain uses TRBV5-1 and TRBJ1-2, with unresolved D. Germline CDR1 SGHRS, CDR2 YFSETQ. V lost 4 bases and J 1 base, leaving 11 bases between the germline ends. CDR3 length: 14 residues. CDR3 region: CASSPADGNYGYTF. In nucleotides, the CDR3 is TGCGCCAGCAGCCCGGCCGACGGTAACTATGGCTACACCTTC.

The chain is built from TRBV7-2 and TRBJ2-5; D gene ambiguous. The CDR3 totals 13 residues. Germline V CDR1 and CDR2: SGHTA, FQGNSA. Trimming stripped 7 bases from V and 0 bases from J, with 9 bases between. CDR3 sequence reads: CASTAPYQETQYF. The CDR3 DNA follows: TGTGCCAGCACCGCCCCGTACCAAGAGACCCAGTACTTC.

The CDR3: CASSLGSGSGANVLTF. The CDR3 region has the DNA TGTGCCAGCAGCTTAGGGTCAGGGTCTGGGGCCAACGTCCTGACTTTC. The chain has TRBV7-7 and TRBJ2-6, with a tentative D call TRBD1 (5 bases). CDR1 is SSHAT and CDR2 is FNYEAQ in the germline V gene (reference sequence). The CDR3 has 16 residues. Trimming took 1 base from V and 1 from J, leaving 8 bases between them.

The chain uses TRBV19 and TRBJ2-3; 7 bases match TRBD2. This CDR3 has 15 residues. The germline V gene has CDR1 LNHDA and CDR2 SQIVND (reference sequence). The V gene end was trimmed by 8 bases and the J gene end by 4 bases; junction bases not matched to a gene: 12. Here the CDR3 DNA reads TGTGCCAGTGCCGGGGGGACGGAGAGGGCAGATACGCAGTATTTT. This codes for CASAGGTERADTQYF.

The chain combines TRBV7-9 with TRBJ2-2; D is undetermined. The germline V gene has CDR1 SEHNR and CDR2 FQNEAQ (reference sequence). The CDR3 extends over 14 amino acids. V lost 6 bases to trimming and J lost 1 base, with 9 bases between them. The CDR3 spells CASRKLGNTGELFF. The CDR3, as DNA: TGTGCCAGCAGGAAGCTGGGGAACACCGGGGAGCTGTTTTTT.

V gene TRBV6-6 combines with J gene TRBJ1-2; D possibly corresponds to TRBD1 (5 bases). This CDR3 is built from 13 residues. The germline V gene has CDR1 MNHNY and CDR2 SVGAGI (reference sequence). The ends were cut back, 7 bases at V and 7 bases at J, with 16 bases in the middle. The CDR3 loop reads CASMLGALVGYTF. The CDR3 DNA reads as TGTGCCAGCATGCTTGGGGCGTTGGTTGGCTACACCTTC.

The gene calls are TRBV10-3 and TRBJ2-5; D might be TRBD1 or TRBD2, each matching 5 bases. Trimming cost V 6 bases and J 1 base, with 18 bases left between them. This CDR3 has 16 residues. Germline-derived CDR1 and CDR2 are ENHRY and SYGVKD. The CDR3 loop reads CAIRDPGREFQETQYF. CDR3 nucleotide sequence: TGTGCCATCAGAGACCCGGGACGTGAATTCCAAGAGACCCAGTACTTC.

The chain combines TRBV9 with TRBJ2-5, with D tentatively TRBD2 (6 bases). The CDR3 is 13 amino acids. Per the germline V gene, CDR1 is SGDLS and CDR2 is YYNGEE. Trimming pared 1 base from V and 5 bases from J, leaving 9 bases between. Written as DNA, the CDR3 is TGTGCCAGCAGCGTAAGGCTAGCGGAGACCCAGTACTTC. Translated, it gives CASSVRLAETQYF. Combining the CDR3 with reference TRBV9 and TRBJ2-5 gives the whole variable domain DSGVTQTPKHLITATGQRVTLRCSPRSGDLSVYWYQQSLDQGLQFLIQYYNGEERAKGNILERFSAQQFPDLHSELNLSSLELGDSALYFCASSVRLAETQYFGPGTRLLVL.

The V call is TRBV7-2, the J call TRBJ1-1; 7 bases align to TRBD1. Trimming took 1 base from V and 0 from J; bases not matched to a gene: 8. This CDR3 contains 17 residues. The V gene's germline CDR1 is SGHTA and CDR2 FQGNSA. The CDR3 is CASSLVGGQALNTEAFF. DNA of the CDR3: TGTGCCAGCAGCTTAGTGGGCGGACAGGCCTTGAACACTGAAGCTTTCTTT.

The chain employs TRBV27 and TRBJ2-4, with D possibly matching TRBD2 (6 bases). The length of the CDR3 is 15 residues. Trimming stripped 6 bases from V and 0 bases from J, with 12 bases between. CDR1 and CDR2 (germline): MNHEY, SMNVEV (reference sequence). The DNA of the CDR3 is TGTGCCAGCAGAACTAGCCTTCTAGCCAAAAACATTCAGTACTTC. Translated: CASRTSLLAKNIQYF.

The rearrangement links TRBV2 to TRBJ2-3, with 7 bases identical to TRBD2. From germline, CDR1 is SNHLY and CDR2 FYNNEI. Germline trimming cut 9 bases from V and 0 bases from J; bases unmatched to any gene: 6. This CDR3 region has 14 residues. CDR3 DNA: TGTGCCAGACGGGGGGTCCTAAGCACAGATACGCAGTATTTT. Translated: CARRGVLSTDTQYF.

This chain uses TRBV11-2 with TRBJ2-7; the D is unclear. CDR1 is SGHAT, CDR2 FQNNGV, per germline. This CDR3 spans 15 amino acids. V was shortened by 2 bases and J by 1 base, with 12 bases between the two germline ends. The CDR3 nucleotides are TGTGCCAGCAGCTTACATAGACAAGTATCCTACGAGCAGTACTTC. Translation: CASSLHRQVSYEQYF.

The chain couples TRBV4-2 to TRBJ1-2; D call uncertain. This CDR3 is 15 amino acids long. Trimming left V 0 bases short and J 0 bases short, with 8 bases between. In germline, CDR1 is LGHNA, CDR2 YNFKEQ. The CDR3 region has the DNA TGTGCCAGCAGCCAAGATGGAAGTACTAACTATGGCTACACCTTC. Its translation: CASSQDGSTNYGYTF.

The rearrangement uses TRBV5-4 and TRBJ1-1; D ambiguous. Trimming left V 4 bases short and J 4 bases short, with 17 bases between. CDR1 SGHNT and CDR2 YYREEE come from the germline V gene (reference sequence). The length of the CDR3 is 15 residues. The CDR3 here is CASSPIGSTFTEAFF. DNA of the CDR3: TGTGCCAGCAGCCCCATAGGGAGTACATTCACTGAAGCTTTCTTT.

The genes are TRBV30 and TRBJ2-2, with D maybe TRBD2 (7 bases). Trimming removed 3 bases at V and 4 bases at J, with 15 bases between. The germline V gene encodes CDR1 GTSNPN and CDR2 SVGIG (reference sequence). This CDR3 spans 15 amino acids. This CDR3 is CAWRQKGGGTGELFF. The CDR3, as DNA: TGTGCCTGGAGGCAGAAAGGGGGGGGCACCGGGGAGCTGTTTTTT.

This rearrangement joins TRBV29-1 to TRBJ2-1, with 7 nucleotides matching TRBD2. The V gene's germline CDR1 is SQVTM and CDR2 ANQGSEA. J lost 5 bases, V lost 7 bases, and 8 bases had no gene match. The CDR3 runs 13 residues. In DNA form, the CDR3 reads TGCAGCGCTAATCTGGCGGGAGACAATGAGCAGTTCTTC. It translates to CSANLAGDNEQFF.

The chain uses TRBV5-6 and TRBJ2-1; D is ambiguous. V lost 2 bases to trimming and J lost 2 bases, with 8 bases between them. The CDR3 runs to 14 residues. CDR1 SGHDT and CDR2 YYEEEE come from the germline V gene. This CDR3 is CASSLAYPYNEQFF. CDR3 nucleotide sequence: TGTGCCAGCAGCTTAGCCTACCCCTACAATGAGCAGTTCTTC.

The chain links TRBV11-2 to TRBJ2-7; TRBD1 might be the D (7 bases). V was pared by 4 bases and J by 3 bases, with 13 bases between. Germline lookup yields CDR1 SGHAT and CDR2 FQNNGV. The CDR3 covers 14 residues. For the CDR3, the DNA is TGTGCCAGCAGCTATGACAGGGACTTCTACGAGCAGTACTTC. Protein sequence: CASSYDRDFYEQYF.

V usage is TRBV30 and J usage is TRBJ1-2; D is perhaps TRBD1 (5 bases). Germline V gene sequence: CDR1 GTSNPN, CDR2 SVGIG (reference sequence). The ends were cut back, 2 bases at V and 2 bases at J, with 12 bases in the middle. The CDR3 extends over 14 amino acids. The CDR3 spells CAWSLGRGNYGYTF. CDR3 sequence (DNA): TGTGCCTGGAGTCTTGGACGGGGGAACTATGGCTACACCTTC. The full variable domain, with the rest looked up from reference TRBV30 and TRBJ1-2, is SQTIHQWPATLVQPVGSPLSLECTVEGTSNPNLYWYRQAAGRGLQLLFYSVGIGQISSEVPQNLSASRPQDRQFILSSKKLLLSDSGFYLCAWSLGRGNYGYTFGSGTRLTVV.

This clone turned up a few times. This rearrangement joins TRBV19 to TRBJ1-5; tentatively, D is TRBD1 (6 bases). The CDR3 contains 15 residues. V lost 4 bases and J lost 5, with 15 bases in between. The germline gives CDR1 LNHDA, CDR2 SQIVND (reference sequence). The CDR3 bases are TGTGCCAGTAGTAGGGGATGGGGGGCCGATCAGCCCCAGCATTTT. This encodes CASSRGWGADQPQHF.

This rearrangement joins TRBV27 to TRBJ2-3; perhaps D is TRBD1 or TRBD2 (6 bases each). The CDR3 is 12 amino acids. Germline V gene sequence: CDR1 MNHEY, CDR2 SMNVEV (reference sequence). The V gene lost 5 bases and the J gene lost 11 bases, with 14 bases spanning the gap. CDR3 protein: CASSTGTRGQYF. In DNA form, the CDR3 reads TGTGCCAGCAGTACAGGGACTCGCGGGCAGTATTTT.

The chain carries TRBV28 and TRBJ1-1, with D possibly TRBD1 on 6 matching bases. This CDR3 has 15 amino acids. V was clipped by 5 bases and J by 0 bases, with 13 bases between them. Germline lookup yields CDR1 MDHEN and CDR2 SYDVKM. In nucleotides, the CDR3 is TGTGCCAGCAGTGTCTCCGGGACACTGAACACTGAAGCTTTCTTT. Its translation is CASSVSGTLNTEAFF. Filled out from reference TRBV28 and TRBJ1-1, the complete variable domain reads DVKVTQSSRYLVKRTGEKVFLECVQDMDHENMFWYRQDPGLGLRLIYFSYDVKMKEKGDIPEGYSVSREKKERFSLILESASTNQTSMYLCASSVSGTLNTEAFFGQGTRLTVV.

This clone was seen just once. This sequence joins TRBV19 and TRBJ2-2, with TRBD2 matching 12 bases. In germline, CDR1 is LNHDA, CDR2 SQIVND (reference sequence). The CDR3 is 16 amino acids. J was trimmed by 5 bases and V by 5 bases; bases with no gene match: 6. The CDR3 DNA is TGTGCCAGTAGTCCCTGGACTAGCGGGGCGACCGGGGAGCTGTTTTTT. It encodes CASSPWTSGATGELFF. Variable domain in full (rest from reference TRBV19 and TRBJ2-2): DGGITQSPKYLFRKEGQNVTLSCEQNLNHDAMYWYRQDPGQGLRLIYYSQIVNDFQKGDIAEGYSVSREKKESFPLTVTSAQKNPTAFYLCASSPWTSGATGELFFGEGSRLTVL.

V is TRBV19 and J is TRBJ1-2, with 10 bases lining up with TRBD1. Germline V gene sequence: CDR1 LNHDA, CDR2 SQIVND (reference sequence). The CDR3 extends over 16 amino acids. V gave up 6 bases and J gave up 6 bases; unmatched junction bases: 13. The CDR3 region is CASRGTGAPNGNGYTF. In DNA, the CDR3 is TGTGCCAGTAGGGGGACAGGGGCCCCGAATGGTAATGGCTACACCTTC.

This clone was counted a single time. This chain links TRBV5-1 with TRBJ2-5; 7 positions agree with TRBD1. CDR1 and CDR2 from the germline V gene are SGHRS and YFSETQ. CDR3 length: 16 amino acids. The junction had 7 bases not matched to a gene; V was cut back by 2 bases and J by 0 bases. The CDR3, as DNA: TGCGCCAGCAGCTTTGGGACAGCACTTTACCAAGAGACCCAGTACTTC. Protein: CASSFGTALYQETQYF.

For the CDR3, the DNA is TGTGCCAGCCGTAACGACGTCTTACGGCAGTATTTT. Its translation is CASRNDVLRQYF. V gene TRBV6-6 combines with J gene TRBJ2-3; D remains ambiguous. CDR1 and CDR2 (germline): MNHNY, SVGAGI (reference sequence). Trimming shortened V by 8 bases and J by 11 bases, and 17 bases separated the two germline ends. CDR3 length: 12 residues.

This sequence joins TRBV11-1 and TRBJ1-5; D ambiguous. CDR1 is SGHAT and CDR2 is FQDESV in the germline V gene (reference sequence). The CDR3 is 14 residues long. The V end lost 5 bases, the J end lost 7 bases, and 15 bases lay between the germline ends. The CDR3, as DNA: TGTGCCAGCAGCCCCCTTTCCGTGGGGCAGCCCCAGCATTTT. This gives the protein CASSPLSVGQPQHF.

The chain couples TRBV7-9 to TRBJ1-1, with 7 bases aligning to TRBD1. Trimming at V came to 8 bases and at J to 11 bases, leaving 8 bases not matched to a gene. Germline V lookup: CDR1 SEHNR, CDR2 FQNEAQ (reference sequence). The CDR3 totals 11 residues. The DNA for the CDR3 is TGTGCCAGCTCCGGGACAGAGGGGGCTTTCTTT. It encodes CASSGTEGAFF.

This rearrangement joins TRBV7-8 to TRBJ1-2; D gene uncertain. V was pared by 0 bases and J by 4 bases, with 6 bases between. The length of the CDR3 is 13 residues. Germline V gene data show CDR1 as SGHVS and CDR2 as FQNEAQ. The CDR3 region has the DNA TGTGCCAGCAGCTTAGCAGGTAGCTATGGCTACACCTTC. Translation gives CASSLAGSYGYTF.